The present T cell receptor (beta chain) was sequenced within a study of metastatic and nonmetastatic thyroid tumors. On the study more broadly: Repertoires from malignant and benign thyroid patients were compared across blood and tumor or nodule tissue.

General study points: According to reports, the diversity of TCR beta was significantly higher in malignant thyroid tumors than in benign nodules, and this held in both blood and tumor samples.

In the study's own analysis: In papillary thyroid cancer, a distant-metastasis classifier was built using CDR3 differences across clinicopathological groups. TCRdb re-processed the PCR reads through MiXCR. The V and J calls follow TCRdb's processing rather than the paper's. Of 20,000 or so clones listed, around 23% were seen once; the top ten hold about 64%. This clone was detected ten times or more. Its antigen remains unidentified. Every patient underwent thyroid surgery untreated. The CDR3 runs 13 residues. V was shortened by 6 bases and J by 0 bases, with 9 bases between the two germline ends. From germline, CDR1 is DFQATT and CDR2 SNEGSKA (reference sequence).

The sequencing input was blood. The TCR sequence derives from a male donor with papillary thyroid cancer or a benign thyroid nodule (not recorded which). Some clones in this sample may be carry-over from other donors' samples. V gene TRBV20-1 combines with J gene TRBJ1-5, with a weak D call TRBD1 (5 bases). CDR3 region: CSAGVISNQPQHF. The CDR3, as DNA: TGCAGTGCGGGGGTGATTAGCAATCAGCCCCAGCATTTT.